The 19 T cell receptor beta chains reported below all come from one sample, sequenced in a study of blood T cells in healthy people across ages. Using a J-beta primer mix together with a sample-barcoded 5' primer, a second PCR was run for roughly 6 to 11 cycles. TCRdb re-analysed the 5' RACE reads in MiXCR, keeping a single row per CDR3 protein. This sample has some 1,000,000 distinct CDR3 sequences, with about 23% found just once. The data were also submitted as part of a second study, on T cells of mothers and their children.

The sequenced material came from blood. The receptor source for this set is a girl aged 2-9 years in good health.

The chain recombines TRBV5-5 with TRBJ2-7; D possibly matches TRBD1 or TRBD2 (5 bases each). In germline, CDR1 is SGHKS, CDR2 YYEKEE (reference sequence). This CDR3 is 18 amino acids long. V was pared by 4 bases and J by 4 bases, with 27 bases between. This chain's CDR3 is CASSGYGKRAGTIYEQYF. CDR3 nucleotides: TGTGCCAGCAGCGGCTATGGTAAAAGGGCAGGGACCATTTACGAGCAGTACTTC.

The chain is built from TRBV4-1 and TRBJ2-5; D perhaps matches TRBD2 (6 bases). CDR3 size: 17 residues. V was clipped by 0 bases and J by 5 bases, with 19 bases between them. Germline V gene sequence: CDR1 MGHRA, CDR2 YSYEKL. The CDR3 DNA reads TGCGCCAGCAGCCAAGAAGTTAGGCCTTATGCGGGGGAGACCCAGTACTTC. This encodes CASSQEVRPYAGETQYF.

The genes are TRBV4-1 and TRBJ1-4, with TRBD1 matching 7 bases. Unmatched junction bases numbered 6, after V lost 4 bases and J lost 7 bases. The CDR3 spans 14 residues. Germline loops: CDR1 MGHRA, CDR2 YSYEKL. The CDR3 protein is CASSRTGASEKLFF. The DNA for the CDR3 is TGCGCCAGCAGCCGGACAGGAGCGAGTGAAAAACTGTTTTTT.

The chain is built from TRBV6-1 and TRBJ2-1; D possibly corresponds to TRBD1 (5 bases). The germline gives CDR1 MNHNS, CDR2 SASEGT. CDR3 length: 17 residues. Between the trimmed V and J ends, which lost 0 bases and 6 bases, there was a span of 18 bases. The DNA for the CDR3 is TGTGCCAGCAGTGAAGCGCTTGGAAAGGGGCTTCTCAATGAGCAGTTCTTC. This translates into CASSEALGKGLLNEQFF.

This clonotype was detected only a few times. The V gene is TRBV6-2 or TRBV6-3, the J gene TRBJ2-7, with D unclear. Germline CDR1 and CDR2: MNHEY and SVGEGT. CDR3 length equals 12 residues. Trimming removed 3 bases from V and 3 bases from J, with 6 bases in between. This CDR3 is CASSYMGYEQYF. For the CDR3, the DNA is TGTGCCAGCAGTTATATGGGCTACGAGCAGTACTTC.

This chain joins TRBV6-6 and TRBJ1-2; D is unresolved. The CDR3 runs 13 residues. V was pared by 5 bases and J by 0 bases, with 7 bases between. Germline V CDR1 and CDR2: MNHNY, SVGAGI (reference sequence). CDR3 protein: CASSQHSNYGYTF. The CDR3 DNA is TGTGCCAGCAGTCAGCATTCTAACTATGGCTACACCTTC.

The J gene is TRBJ2-5, the V gene TRBV7-9, with TRBD1 as a possible D gene (7 bases). With 8 bases removed from V and 5 bases from J, the gap between germline ends came to 21 bases. The germline V gene encodes CDR1 SEHNR and CDR2 FQNEAQ (reference sequence). The CDR3 runs 15 residues. CDR3 sequence (DNA): TGTGCCAGCGACCCCTTCTGGACAGGAGGGGAGACCCAGTACTTC. Translation: CASDPFWTGGETQYF.

This clonotype was seen a single time. The chain combines TRBV5-1 with TRBJ2-5; D unclear. The last part of the DNA fits TRBJ2-1 better; the J call may be wrong. CDR1 and CDR2 from the germline V gene are SGHRS and YFSETQ. The CDR3 length is 12 residues. In DNA, the CDR3 is TGCGCCAGCAGCACGGAGAGCAATGAGCAGTTCTTC. Protein sequence: CASSTESNEQFF.

This clonotype has a handful of counts. The rearrangement links TRBV11-2 to TRBJ1-1, with D hard to call. Germline V gene sequence: CDR1 SGHAT, CDR2 FQNNGV. V lost 5 bases and J 0 bases, leaving 19 bases between the germline ends. The CDR3 covers 17 residues. The CDR3 nucleotides read TGTGCCAGCAGCGATCCCACTGGGTTTTCCATGAACACTGAAGCTTTCTTT. Translated, it gives CASSDPTGFSMNTEAFF. Variable domain in full (rest from reference TRBV11-2 and TRBJ1-1): EAGVAQSPRYKIIEKRQSVAFWCNPISGHATLYWYQQILGQGPKLLIQFQNNGVVDDSQLPKDRFSAERLKGVDSTLKIQPAKLEDSAVYLCASSDPTGFSMNTEAFFGQGTRLTVV.

The chain links TRBV12-5 to TRBJ1-5; no firm D call. The CDR3 has 12 residues. Germline V lookup: CDR1 LGHNT, CDR2 FRNRAP. The V end was cut by 7 bases, the J end by 6 bases, with 10 bases between. CDR3 protein: CASAASGQPQHF. Written as DNA, the CDR3 is TGTGCTAGTGCGGCGTCCGGTCAGCCCCAGCATTTT. Full variable domain (outside the CDR3, taken from reference TRBV12-5 and TRBJ1-5): DARVTQTPRHKVTEMGQEVTMRCQPILGHNTVFWYRQTMMQGLELLAYFRNRAPLDDSGMPKDRFSAEMPDATLATLKIQPSEPRDSAVYFCASAASGQPQHFGDGTRLSIL.

This clonotype was detected only a few times. This chain connects TRBV3-1 to TRBJ2-5; TRBD1 might be the D (5 bases). The J call is uncertain, as TRBJ2-7 better fits the DNA end. The CDR3 consists of 14 residues. The germline V gene has CDR1 LGHDT and CDR2 YNNKEL (reference sequence). The CDR3 region is CASSQDLGDYEQYF. The CDR3 DNA sequence: TGTGCCAGCAGCCAAGATCTAGGGGACTACGAGCAGTACTTC.

This clonotype was seen only a few times. The chain joins TRBV20-1 to TRBJ2-3, with D maybe TRBD2 (6 bases). Germline V gene sequence: CDR1 DFQATT, CDR2 SNEGSKA (reference sequence). The CDR3 is 14 amino acids. V shed 4 bases and J shed 4 bases, with 15 bases lying between them. The CDR3 DNA is TGCAGTGCTAAGGCGGGGTTGAGTGCAGATACGCAGTATTTT. Translating gives CSAKAGLSADTQYF.

The gene calls are TRBV12-3 or TRBV12-4 and TRBJ2-7, with 10 bases matching TRBD2. The CDR3 sequence is 16 residues long. J gave up 1 base and V 5 bases, and 8 bases lay outside the gene matches. Written as DNA, the CDR3 is TGTGCCAGCAGTCTCGGAAAGCGGGGGGGGTCCTACGAGCAGTACTTC. Its protein product is CASSLGKRGGSYEQYF.

This clonotype was counted between two and nine times. An end of the junction does not agree with germline; a read error may underlie this. This sequence joins TRBV11-2 and TRBJ2-5, with D possibly TRBD2 on 6 matching bases. The end of the DNA fits TRBJ2-1 better, so the J call may be wrong. This CDR3 comprises 14 residues. Looked up from germline, CDR1 is SGHAT and CDR2 is FQNNGV. CDR3 sequence reads: CAGSPSPGVNEQFF. The CDR3 region has the DNA TGTGCCGGCAGCCCTTCTCCGGGGGTCAATGAGCAGTTCTTC.

The CDR3 DNA is TGTGCCAGCAGCAAAACGGGATCTAGCTCCTACGAGCAGTACTTC. As protein: CASSKTGSSSYEQYF. The V call is TRBV3-1, the J call TRBJ2-7; TRBD2 might be the D (5 bases). Germline CDR1 reads LGHDT; CDR2 reads YNNKEL (reference sequence). The CDR3 contains 15 residues. Deletions cut 5 bases from V and 0 bases from J, with 14 bases between.

This clonotype was detected a few times. The V gene is TRBV11-3, the J gene TRBJ2-5; TRBD1 might be the D (6 bases). V gave up 1 base and J gave up 1 base, with 7 bases separating them. Germline lookup yields CDR1 SGHNT and CDR2 YENEEA. CDR3 length equals 14 residues. The DNA of the CDR3 is TGTGCCAGCAGCTTAGTCAGGGGCCAAGAGACCCAGTACTTC. This translates into CASSLVRGQETQYF.

V gene TRBV29-1 combines with J gene TRBJ1-5, with D tentatively TRBD1 (5 bases). CDR1 SQVTM and CDR2 ANQGSEA come from the germline V gene. Trimming took 1 base from V and 11 from J, leaving 15 bases between them. This CDR3 is 13 amino acids long. DNA for the CDR3: TGCAGCGTTGAAGGGGAGTCCTCGGGGGCCCAGCATTTT. Translated: CSVEGESSGAQHF.

The chain is built from TRBV20-1 and TRBJ1-1, with 8 bases aligning to TRBD1. The CDR3 is made up of 13 amino acids. CDR1 is DFQATT, CDR2 SNEGSKA, per germline (reference sequence). V dropped 5 bases and J dropped 5; count of bases not matched to a gene: 7. CDR3 sequence reads: CSAYGQGGTEAFF. For the CDR3, the DNA is TGCAGTGCTTACGGACAGGGAGGAACTGAAGCTTTCTTT.

The chain uses TRBV9 and TRBJ1-4; D gene unclear. V lost 7 bases, J lost 7 bases, and 8 bases lay in between. Germline V gene lookup returns CDR1 SGDLS and CDR2 YYNGEE. This CDR3 comprises 11 residues. CDR3 residues: CASCPPEKLFF. The CDR3 nucleotides read TGTGCCAGCTGTCCCCCTGAAAAACTGTTTTTT. Full variable domain (missing parts from reference TRBV9 and TRBJ1-4): DSGVTQTPKHLITATGQRVTLRCSPRSGDLSVYWYQQSLDQGLQFLIQYYNGEERAKGNILERFSAQQFPDLHSELNLSSLELGDSALYFCASCPPEKLFFGSGTQLSVL.